This T cell receptor (beta chain) stems from a study of naive and memory T cell subsets. Four PCR rounds used nested alpha and beta constant region primers plus the SP2 primer. Alpha and beta constant region primers primed reverse transcription for blood and skin samples. Via MiXCR, TCRdb re-called the UMI-ligation and nested PCR reads, giving one row per CDR3 protein. The sample includes tens of thousands of distinct CDR3 sequences, under 8.5% of them seen just once. The treatment here: skin biopsy from PPD injection site in Mantoux-positive individual. TCR cDNA received a 3' ligated oligonucleotide that carried a UMI. Biopsied sites were PPD injections in people with a positive Mantoux test. This clonotype is termed medium-sized. Its antigen remains unidentified. General study results and limits: Higher TCR numbers at tuberculin sites reflect T cell infiltration, per interpretation.

The sequencing here drew on skin, taken from a tuberculin skin test site. This clonotype was obtained from an adult in good health.

The CDR3 is CASSLGGTASYEQYF. CDR3 nucleotides: TGTGCCAGCAGCTTGGGCGGGACAGCTTCCTACGAGCAGTACTTC. J is TRBJ2-7 and V is TRBV5-4; D may be TRBD1 (7 bases). This CDR3 is built from 15 residues. Trimming cost V 0 bases and J 1 base, with 11 bases left between them. Germline V lookup: CDR1 SGHNT, CDR2 YYREEE (reference sequence).